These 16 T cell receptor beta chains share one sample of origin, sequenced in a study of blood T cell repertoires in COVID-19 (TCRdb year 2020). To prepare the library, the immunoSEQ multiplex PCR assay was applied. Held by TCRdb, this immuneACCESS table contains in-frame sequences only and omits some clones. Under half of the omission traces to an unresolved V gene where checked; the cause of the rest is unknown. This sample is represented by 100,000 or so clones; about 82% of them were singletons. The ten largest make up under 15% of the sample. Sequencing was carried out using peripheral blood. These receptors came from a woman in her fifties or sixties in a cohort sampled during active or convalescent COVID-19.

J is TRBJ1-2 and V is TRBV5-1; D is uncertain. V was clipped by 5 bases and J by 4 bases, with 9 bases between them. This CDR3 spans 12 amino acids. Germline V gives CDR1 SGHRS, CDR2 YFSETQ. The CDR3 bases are TGCGCCAGCAGTGCGGGAGGCTATGGCTACACCTTC. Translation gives CASSAGGYGYTF.

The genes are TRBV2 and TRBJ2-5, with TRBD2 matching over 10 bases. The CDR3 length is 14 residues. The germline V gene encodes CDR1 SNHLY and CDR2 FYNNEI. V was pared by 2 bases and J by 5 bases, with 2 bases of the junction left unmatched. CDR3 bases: TGTGCCAGCAGTGAAACTAGCGGGAAGGAGACCCAGTACTTC. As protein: CASSETSGKETQYF. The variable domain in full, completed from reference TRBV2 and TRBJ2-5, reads EPEVTQTPSHQVTQMGQEVILRCVPISNHLYFYWYRQILGQKVEFLVSFYNNEISEKSEIFDDQFSVERPDGSNFTLKIRSTKLEDSAMYFCASSETSGKETQYFGPGTRLLVL.

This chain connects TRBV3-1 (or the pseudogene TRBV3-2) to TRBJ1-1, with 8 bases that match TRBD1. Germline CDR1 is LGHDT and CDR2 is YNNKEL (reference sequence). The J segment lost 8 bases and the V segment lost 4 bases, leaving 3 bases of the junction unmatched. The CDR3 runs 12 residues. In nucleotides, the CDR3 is TGTGCCAGCAGCCTCACAGGGGGGGAAGCTTTCTTT. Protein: CASSLTGGEAFF.

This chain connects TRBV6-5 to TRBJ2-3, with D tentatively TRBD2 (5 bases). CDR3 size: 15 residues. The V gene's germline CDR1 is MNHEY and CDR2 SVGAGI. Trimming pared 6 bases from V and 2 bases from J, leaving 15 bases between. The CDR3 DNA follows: TGTGCCAGCAGCCCCTGGAGGATTTCCACAGATACGCAGTATTTT. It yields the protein CASSPWRISTDTQYF.

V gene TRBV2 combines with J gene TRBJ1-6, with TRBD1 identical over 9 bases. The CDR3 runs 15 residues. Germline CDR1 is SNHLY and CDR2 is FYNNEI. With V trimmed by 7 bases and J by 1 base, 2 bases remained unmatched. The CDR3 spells CASMDRGSYNSPLHF. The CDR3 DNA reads TGTGCCAGCATGGACAGGGGATCCTATAATTCACCCCTCCACTTT.

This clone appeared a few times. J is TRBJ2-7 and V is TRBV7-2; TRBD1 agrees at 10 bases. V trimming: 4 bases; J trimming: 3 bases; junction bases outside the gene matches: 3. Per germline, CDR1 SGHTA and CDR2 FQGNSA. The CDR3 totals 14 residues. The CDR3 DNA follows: TGTGCCAGCAGCTACCGGGACAGGGGCTACGAGCAGTACTTC. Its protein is CASSYRDRGYEQYF.

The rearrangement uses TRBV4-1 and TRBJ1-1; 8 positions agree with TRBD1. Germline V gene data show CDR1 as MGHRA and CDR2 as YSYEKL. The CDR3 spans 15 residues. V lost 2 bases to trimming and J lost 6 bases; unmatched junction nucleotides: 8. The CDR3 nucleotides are TGCGCCAGCAGCCAACAGACAGGGGAAAACTCTGAAGCTTTCTTT. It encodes CASSQQTGENSEAFF.

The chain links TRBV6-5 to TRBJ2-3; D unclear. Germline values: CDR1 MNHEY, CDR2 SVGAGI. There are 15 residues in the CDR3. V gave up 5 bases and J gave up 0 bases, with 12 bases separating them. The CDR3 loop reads CASSLERTSTDTQYF. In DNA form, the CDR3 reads TGTGCCAGCAGTCTCGAAAGAACTAGCACAGATACGCAGTATTTT.

The CDR3 sequence is CASSLVATPAAYEQYF. In nucleotides, the CDR3 is TGTGCCAGCAGCTTAGTGGCGACTCCCGCAGCCTACGAGCAGTACTTC. The rearrangement links TRBV7-8 to TRBJ2-7, with D hard to call. Germline V CDR1 and CDR2: SGHVS, FQNEAQ. V lost 1 base to trimming and J lost 2 bases, with 15 bases between them. The CDR3 has 16 residues. The complete variable domain, with remaining parts taken from reference TRBV7-8 and TRBJ2-7, reads GAGVSQSPRYKVAKRGQDVALRCDPISGHVSLFWYQQALGQGPEFLTYFQNEAQLDKSGLPSDRFFAERPEGSVSTLKIQRTQQEDSAVYLCASSLVATPAAYEQYFGPGTRLTVT.

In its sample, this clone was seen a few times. The CDR3 region is CSARTSGGGADTQYF. In DNA form, the CDR3 reads TGCAGCGCAAGGACTAGCGGGGGGGGCGCAGATACGCAGTATTTT. The chain recombines TRBV29-1 with TRBJ2-3; 15 bases fit TRBD2. Germline V gene sequence: CDR1 SQVTM, CDR2 ANQGSEA. V was clipped by 7 bases and J by 4 bases; unmatched bases: 6. The CDR3 totals 15 residues.

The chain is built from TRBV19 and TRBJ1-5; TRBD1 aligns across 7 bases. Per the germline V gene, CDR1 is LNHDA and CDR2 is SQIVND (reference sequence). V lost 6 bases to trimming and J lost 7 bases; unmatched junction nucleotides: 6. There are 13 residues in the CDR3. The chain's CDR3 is CASSRTGEQPQHF. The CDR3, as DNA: TGTGCCAGTAGCAGAACAGGGGAACAGCCCCAGCATTTT.

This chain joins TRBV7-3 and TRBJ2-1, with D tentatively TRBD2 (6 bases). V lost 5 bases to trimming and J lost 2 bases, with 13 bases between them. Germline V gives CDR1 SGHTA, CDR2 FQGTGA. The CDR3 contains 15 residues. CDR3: CASSARGGAYNEQFF. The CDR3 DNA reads TGTGCCAGCAGCGCCCGGGGAGGAGCCTACAATGAGCAGTTCTTC.

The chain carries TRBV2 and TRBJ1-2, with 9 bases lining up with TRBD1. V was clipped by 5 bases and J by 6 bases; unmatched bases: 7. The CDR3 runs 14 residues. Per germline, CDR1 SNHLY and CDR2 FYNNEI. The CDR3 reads CASSQGQGTNGYTF. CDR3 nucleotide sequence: TGTGCCAGCAGTCAAGGACAGGGGACCAATGGCTACACCTTC.

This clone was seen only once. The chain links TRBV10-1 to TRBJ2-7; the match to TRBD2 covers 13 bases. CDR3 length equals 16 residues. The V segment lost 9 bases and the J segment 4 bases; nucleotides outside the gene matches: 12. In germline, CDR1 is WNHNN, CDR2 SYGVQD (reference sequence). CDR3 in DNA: TGCGCCAGACGGACTAGCGGGAGTGGTCTAGGGTACGAGCAGTACTTC. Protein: CARRTSGSGLGYEQYF.

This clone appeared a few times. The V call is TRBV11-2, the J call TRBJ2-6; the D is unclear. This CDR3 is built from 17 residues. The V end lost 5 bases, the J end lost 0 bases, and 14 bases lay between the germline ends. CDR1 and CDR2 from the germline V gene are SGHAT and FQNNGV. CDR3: CASSTRRPVSGANVLTF. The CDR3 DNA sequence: TGTGCCAGCAGCACCCGGAGACCTGTCTCTGGGGCCAACGTCCTGACTTTC.

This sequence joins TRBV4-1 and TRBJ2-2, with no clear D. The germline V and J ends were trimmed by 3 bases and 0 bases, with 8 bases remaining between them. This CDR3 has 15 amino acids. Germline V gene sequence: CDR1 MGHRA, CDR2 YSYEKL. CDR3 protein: CASSQPTSNTGELFF. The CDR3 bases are TGCGCCAGCAGCCAGCCCACATCGAACACCGGGGAGCTGTTTTTT.